This TCR beta chain was identified in a study of T cell changes during pregnancy in multiple sclerosis. Clones were read by immunoSEQ multiplex PCR, and TCRdb kept only the in-frame ones, dropping some. The table records tens of thousands of clones, over 80% of them present only once. Trimming took 4 bases from V and 6 from J; bases not matched to a gene: 12. This CDR3 contains 15 residues. CDR1 is SGHNT, CDR2 YENEEA, per germline. This specimen consisted of CD4+ T cells from peripheral blood mononuclear cells, obtained in the first trimester of pregnancy. The chain links TRBV11-3 to TRBJ2-7; 7 bases agree with TRBD2. The clonotype comes from a female donor with multiple sclerosis, enrolled in a pregnancy study. CDR3 loop: CASSSTGQGRGEQYF. The CDR3 DNA is TGTGCCAGCAGCTCGACCGGACAAGGGAGGGGCGAGCAGTACTTC.